The sample holds a few counts of the clone carrying this TCR beta chain. Antigen unknown. This CDR3 has 14 residues. The V end lost 5 bases, the J end lost 6 bases, and 17 bases lay between the germline ends. Per germline, CDR1 SGHKS and CDR2 YYEKEE (reference sequence). These data come from a study of cytotoxic CD8 clonotypes in ibrutinib-treated CLL. The overall study: The taking of response samples occurred after a median about 13 months of treatment, with a range of 6 to 36. Whole-study findings and limits: Public clonotypes showed up rarely, and on treatment they shrank or held steady. Clonality rose at ibrutinib response, held steady in sustained remission, and fell toward baseline at progression.

The protocol was immunoSEQ multiplex PCR, while the TCRdb copy is restricted to in-frame clones and leaves out a portion. The sample includes 150,000 to 200,000 clones, around nine tenths of them seen just once. This receptor was taken from a human donor with chronic lymphocytic leukemia. The chain couples TRBV5-5 to TRBJ1-1; D gene uncertain. Material: PBMCs, obtained at disease progression, from a patient treated with ibrutinib. The CDR3 protein is CASRPVSSVAEAFF. The CDR3 DNA is TGTGCCAGCAGGCCCGTGTCTTCGGTAGCTGAAGCTTTCTTT.